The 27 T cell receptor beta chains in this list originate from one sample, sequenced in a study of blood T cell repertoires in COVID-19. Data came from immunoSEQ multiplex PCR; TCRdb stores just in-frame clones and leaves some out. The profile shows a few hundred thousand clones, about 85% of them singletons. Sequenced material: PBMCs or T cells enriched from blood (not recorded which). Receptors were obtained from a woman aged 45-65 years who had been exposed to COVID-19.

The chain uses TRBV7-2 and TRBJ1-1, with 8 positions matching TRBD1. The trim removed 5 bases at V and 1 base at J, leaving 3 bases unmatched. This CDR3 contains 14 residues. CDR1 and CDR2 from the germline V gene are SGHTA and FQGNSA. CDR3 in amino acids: CASSTQGGNTEAFF. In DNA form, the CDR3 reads TGTGCCAGCAGCACACAGGGGGGGAACACTGAAGCTTTCTTT.

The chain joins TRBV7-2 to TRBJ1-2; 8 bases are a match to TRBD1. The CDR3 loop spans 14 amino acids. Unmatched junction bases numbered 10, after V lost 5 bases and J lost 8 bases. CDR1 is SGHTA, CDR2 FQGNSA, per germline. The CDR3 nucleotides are TGTGCCAGCAGCCTACAGACAGGGGCGGAAGGCTACACCTTC. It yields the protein CASSLQTGAEGYTF.

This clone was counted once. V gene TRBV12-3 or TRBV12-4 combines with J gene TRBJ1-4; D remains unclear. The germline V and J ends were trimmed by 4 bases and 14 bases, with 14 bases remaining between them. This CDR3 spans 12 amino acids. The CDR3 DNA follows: TGTGCCAGCAGTTCACGTCTAGGAGGCCTGTTTTTT. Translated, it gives CASSSRLGGLFF.

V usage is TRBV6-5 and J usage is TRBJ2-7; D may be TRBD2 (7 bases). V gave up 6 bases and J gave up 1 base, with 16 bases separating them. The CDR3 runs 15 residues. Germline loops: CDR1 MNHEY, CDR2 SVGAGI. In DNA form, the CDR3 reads TGTGCCAGCAGGCCTCTGGGGGGGCGATCCTACGAGCAGTACTTC. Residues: CASRPLGGRSYEQYF.

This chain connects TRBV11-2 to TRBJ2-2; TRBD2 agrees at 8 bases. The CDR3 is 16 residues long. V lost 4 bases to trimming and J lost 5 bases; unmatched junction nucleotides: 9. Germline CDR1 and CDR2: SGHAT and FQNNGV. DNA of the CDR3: TGTGCCAGCAGCTCCTCCGCGGGGGGCAGTACCGGGGAGCTGTTTTTT. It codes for CASSSSAGGSTGELFF. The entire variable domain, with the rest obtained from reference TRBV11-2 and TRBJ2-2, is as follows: EAGVAQSPRYKIIEKRQSVAFWCNPISGHATLYWYQQILGQGPKLLIQFQNNGVVDDSQLPKDRFSAERLKGVDSTLKIQPAKLEDSAVYLCASSSSAGGSTGELFFGEGSRLTVL.

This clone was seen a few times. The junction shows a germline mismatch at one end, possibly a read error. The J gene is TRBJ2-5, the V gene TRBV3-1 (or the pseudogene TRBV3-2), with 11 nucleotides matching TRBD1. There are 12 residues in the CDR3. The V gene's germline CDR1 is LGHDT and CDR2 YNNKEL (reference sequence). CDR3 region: CASSQHGQGANF. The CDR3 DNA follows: TGTGCCAGCAGCCAACACGGACAGGGGGCGAACTTC.

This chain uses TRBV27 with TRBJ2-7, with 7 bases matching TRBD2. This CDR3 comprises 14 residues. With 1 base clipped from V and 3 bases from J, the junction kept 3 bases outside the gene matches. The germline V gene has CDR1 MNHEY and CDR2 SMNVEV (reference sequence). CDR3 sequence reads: CASSLFPGGYEQYF. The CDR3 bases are TGTGCCAGCAGTTTATTTCCGGGAGGCTACGAGCAGTACTTC.

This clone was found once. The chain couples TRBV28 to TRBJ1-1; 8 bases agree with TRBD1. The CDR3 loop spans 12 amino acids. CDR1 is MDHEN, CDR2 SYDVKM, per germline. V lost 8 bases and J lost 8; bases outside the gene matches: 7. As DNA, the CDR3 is TGTGCCAGCCCGTACCGGGACAGGGAAGCTTTCTTT. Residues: CASPYRDREAFF.

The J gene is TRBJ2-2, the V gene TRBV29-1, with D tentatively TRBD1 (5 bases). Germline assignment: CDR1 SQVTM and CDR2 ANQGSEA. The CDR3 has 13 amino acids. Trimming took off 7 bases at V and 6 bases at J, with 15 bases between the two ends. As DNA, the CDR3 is TGCAGCGCCTCCACCAGGGAATCCGGGGAGCTGTTTTTT. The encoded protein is CSASTRESGELFF.

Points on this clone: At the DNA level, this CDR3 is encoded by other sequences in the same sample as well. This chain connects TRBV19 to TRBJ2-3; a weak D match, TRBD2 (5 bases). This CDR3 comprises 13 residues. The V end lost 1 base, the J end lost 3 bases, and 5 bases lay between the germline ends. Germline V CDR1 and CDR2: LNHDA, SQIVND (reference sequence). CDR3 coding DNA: TGTGCCAGTAGTATAGCGGGGACAGATACGCAGTATTTT. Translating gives CASSIAGTDTQYF.

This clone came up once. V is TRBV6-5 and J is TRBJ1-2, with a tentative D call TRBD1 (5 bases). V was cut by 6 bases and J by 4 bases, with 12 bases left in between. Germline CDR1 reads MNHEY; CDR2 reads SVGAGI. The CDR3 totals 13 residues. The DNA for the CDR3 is TGTGCCAGCAGCCCAGACAGAATCTATGGCTACACCTTC. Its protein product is CASSPDRIYGYTF.

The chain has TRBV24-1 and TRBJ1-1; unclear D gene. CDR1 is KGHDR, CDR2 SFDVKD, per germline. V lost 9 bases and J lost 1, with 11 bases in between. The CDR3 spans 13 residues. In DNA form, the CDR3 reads TGTGCCACCCAAAGAGCGACGAACACTGAAGCTTTCTTT. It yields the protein CATQRATNTEAFF.

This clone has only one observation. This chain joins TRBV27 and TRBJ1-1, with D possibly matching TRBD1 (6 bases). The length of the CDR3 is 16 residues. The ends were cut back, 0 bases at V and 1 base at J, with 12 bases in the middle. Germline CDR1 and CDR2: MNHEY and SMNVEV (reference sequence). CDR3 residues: CASSLSIQGRNTEAFF. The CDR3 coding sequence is TGTGCCAGCAGTTTATCGATCCAGGGGAGGAACACTGAAGCTTTCTTT.

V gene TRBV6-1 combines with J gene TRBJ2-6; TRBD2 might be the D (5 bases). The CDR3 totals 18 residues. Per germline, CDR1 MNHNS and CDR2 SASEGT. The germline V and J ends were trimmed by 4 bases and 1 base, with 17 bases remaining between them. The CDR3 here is CASSASEEGSSGANVLTF. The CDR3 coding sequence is TGTGCCAGCAGTGCGTCGGAGGAAGGTTCTTCTGGGGCCAACGTCCTGACTTTC.

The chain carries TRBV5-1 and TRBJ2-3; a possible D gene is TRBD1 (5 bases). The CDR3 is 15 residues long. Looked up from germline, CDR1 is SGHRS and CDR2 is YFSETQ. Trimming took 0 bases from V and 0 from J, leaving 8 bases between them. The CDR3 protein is CASSLDRHSTDTQYF. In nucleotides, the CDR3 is TGCGCCAGCAGCTTGGACAGGCACAGCACAGATACGCAGTATTTT.

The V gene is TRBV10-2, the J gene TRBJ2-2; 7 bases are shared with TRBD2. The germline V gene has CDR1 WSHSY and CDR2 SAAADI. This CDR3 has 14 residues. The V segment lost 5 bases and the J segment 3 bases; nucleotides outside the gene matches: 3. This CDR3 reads CASSSGVDTGELFF. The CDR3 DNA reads TGCGCCAGCAGTAGCGGGGTCGACACCGGGGAGCTGTTTTTT.

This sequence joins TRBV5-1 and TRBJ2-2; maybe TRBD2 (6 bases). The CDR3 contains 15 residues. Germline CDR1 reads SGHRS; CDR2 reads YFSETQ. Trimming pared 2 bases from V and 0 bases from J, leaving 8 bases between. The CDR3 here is CASSFTSSNTGELFF. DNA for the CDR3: TGCGCCAGCAGCTTCACTAGCTCGAACACCGGGGAGCTGTTTTTT.

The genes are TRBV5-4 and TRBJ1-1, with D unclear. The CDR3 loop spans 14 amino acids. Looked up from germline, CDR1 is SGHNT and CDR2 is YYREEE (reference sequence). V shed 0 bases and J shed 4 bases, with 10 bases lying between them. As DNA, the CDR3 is TGTGCCAGCAGCTTGGACCCGGTCGGCACTGAAGCTTTCTTT. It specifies CASSLDPVGTEAFF.

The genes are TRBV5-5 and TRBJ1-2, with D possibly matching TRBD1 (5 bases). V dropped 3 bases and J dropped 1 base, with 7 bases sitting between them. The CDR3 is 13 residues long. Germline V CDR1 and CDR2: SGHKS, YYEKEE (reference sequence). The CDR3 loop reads CASSWGVNYGYTF. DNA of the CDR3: TGTGCCAGCAGCTGGGGGGTTAACTATGGCTACACCTTC.

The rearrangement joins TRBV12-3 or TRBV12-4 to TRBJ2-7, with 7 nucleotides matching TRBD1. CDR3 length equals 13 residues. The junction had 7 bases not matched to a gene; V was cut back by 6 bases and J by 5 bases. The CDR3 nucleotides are TGTGCCAGCAGCCTGTCACAGGGGAACGAGCAGTACTTC. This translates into CASSLSQGNEQYF.

CDR3 nucleotide sequence: TGCGCCAGCAGATGGAGGGGCGAGGGCGGCTACACCTTC. This codes for CASRWRGEGGYTF. V and J are TRBV5-1 and TRBJ1-2; D is perhaps TRBD1 (5 bases). V gave up 5 bases and J gave up 8 bases, with 16 bases separating them. Germline loops: CDR1 SGHRS, CDR2 YFSETQ. This CDR3 region has 13 residues.

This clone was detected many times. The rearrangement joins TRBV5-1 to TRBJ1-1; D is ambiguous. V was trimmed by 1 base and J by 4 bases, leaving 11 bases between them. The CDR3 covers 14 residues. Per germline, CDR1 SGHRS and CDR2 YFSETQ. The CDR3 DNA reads TGCGCCAGCAGCTTGAGCGGGGTGGGCACTGAAGCTTTCTTT. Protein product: CASSLSGVGTEAFF.

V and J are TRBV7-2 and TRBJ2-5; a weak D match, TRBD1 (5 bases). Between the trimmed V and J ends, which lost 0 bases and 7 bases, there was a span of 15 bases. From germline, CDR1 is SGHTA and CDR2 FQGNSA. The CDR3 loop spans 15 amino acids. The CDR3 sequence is CASSLARQGSGTQYF. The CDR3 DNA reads TGTGCCAGCAGCTTAGCCCGTCAGGGCTCAGGGACCCAGTACTTC. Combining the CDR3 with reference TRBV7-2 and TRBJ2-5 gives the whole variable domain GAGVSQSPSNKVTEKGKDVELRCDPISGHTALYWYRQSLGQGLEFLIYFQGNSAPDKSGLPSDRFSAERTGGSVSTLTIQRTQQEDSAVYLCASSLARQGSGTQYFGPGTRLLVL.

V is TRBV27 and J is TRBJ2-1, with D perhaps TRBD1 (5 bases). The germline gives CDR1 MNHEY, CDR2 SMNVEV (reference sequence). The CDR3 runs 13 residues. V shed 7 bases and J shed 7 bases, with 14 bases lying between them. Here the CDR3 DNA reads TGTGCCAGCATGGGCCAGGGTGGTAATGAGCAGTTCTTC. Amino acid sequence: CASMGQGGNEQFF.

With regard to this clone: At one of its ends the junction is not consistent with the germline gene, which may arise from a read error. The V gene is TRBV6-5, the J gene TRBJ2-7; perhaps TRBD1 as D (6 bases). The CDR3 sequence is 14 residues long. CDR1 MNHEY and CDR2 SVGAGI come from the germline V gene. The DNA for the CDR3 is TGTGCCAGCGTAAAACAGGGTAGACCCTACGAGCGGTACTTC. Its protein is CASVKQGRPYERYF.

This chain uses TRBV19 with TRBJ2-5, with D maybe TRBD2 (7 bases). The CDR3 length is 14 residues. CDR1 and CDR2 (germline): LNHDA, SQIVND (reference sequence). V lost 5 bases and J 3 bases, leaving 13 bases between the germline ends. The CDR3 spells CASSLRGAKETQYF. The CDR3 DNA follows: TGTGCCAGTAGTCTCCGGGGGGCTAAAGAGACCCAGTACTTC.

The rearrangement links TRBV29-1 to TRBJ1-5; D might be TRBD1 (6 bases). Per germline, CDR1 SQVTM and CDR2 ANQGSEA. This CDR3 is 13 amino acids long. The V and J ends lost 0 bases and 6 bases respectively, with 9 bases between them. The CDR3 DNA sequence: TGCAGCGTTGAAGAGACACAGGGTCAGCCCCAGCATTTT. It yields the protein CSVEETQGQPQHF.